The 27 T cell receptor beta chains presented below share a single source sample, sequenced in a study of OX40 agonist ivuxolimab in advanced cancers. The assay was immunoSEQ multiplex PCR, and TCRdb's table has in-frame clones only and misses some. The sample has 69,000 or so clones; approximately 82% are singletons. The source material was CD4+ or CD8+ T cells sorted from blood, sampled in a trial of the OX40 agonist ivuxolimab. The receptors come from an adult with an advanced solid tumor such as melanoma, head and neck, liver or kidney cancer.

The chain couples TRBV9 to TRBJ2-7, with D unresolved. The germline V and J ends were trimmed by 2 bases and 0 bases, with 12 bases remaining between them. Germline assignment: CDR1 SGDLS and CDR2 YYNGEE. The CDR3 runs 15 residues. CDR3: CASSVHSDSSYEQYF. The CDR3 DNA reads TGTGCCAGCAGCGTTCATTCAGATTCCTCCTACGAGCAGTACTTC.

V usage is TRBV14 and J usage is TRBJ1-2; TRBD1 aligns across 10 bases. Per germline, CDR1 SGHDN and CDR2 FVKESK. Losses at the gene ends were 4 bases for V and 8 bases for J; bases not matched to a gene: 4. This CDR3 region has 13 residues. This chain's CDR3 is CASSRDRGEGYTF. Here the CDR3 DNA reads TGTGCCAGCAGCCGGGACAGGGGTGAAGGCTACACCTTC.

This clone was detected only a few times. The chain joins TRBV27 to TRBJ2-5, with D possibly called TRBD1 or TRBD2 (6 bases each). CDR3 length: 13 amino acids. The germline CDR1 and CDR2 sequences are MNHEY and SMNVEV (reference sequence). V lost 3 bases to trimming and J lost 7 bases, with 12 bases between them. The CDR3 sequence: CASSFGGGATQYF. In nucleotides, the CDR3 is TGTGCCAGCAGTTTCGGAGGGGGAGCGACCCAGTACTTC.

The V call is TRBV5-4, the J call TRBJ2-5, with D possibly TRBD2 on 5 matching bases. The CDR3 runs to 13 residues. The ends were cut back, 2 bases at V and 3 bases at J, with 8 bases in the middle. Looked up from germline, CDR1 is SGHNT and CDR2 is YYREEE (reference sequence). CDR3 protein: CASSFSGEETQYF. CDR3 DNA: TGTGCCAGCAGCTTCTCCGGGGAAGAGACCCAGTACTTC. The complete variable domain, with remaining parts taken from reference TRBV5-4 and TRBJ2-5, reads ETGVTQSPTHLIKTRGQQVTLRCSSQSGHNTVSWYQQALGQGPQFIFQYYREEENGRGNFPPRFSGLQFPNYSSELNVNALELDDSALYLCASSFSGEETQYFGPGTRLLVL.

The rearrangement links TRBV10-3 to TRBJ2-2; 9 nucleotides line up with TRBD1. Germline V gene lookup returns CDR1 ENHRY and CDR2 SYGVKD. J was trimmed by 0 bases and V by 11 bases; bases with no gene match: 4. This CDR3 has 14 residues. CDR3 bases: TGTGCCGCCACAGGGGGCCCGAACACCGGGGAGCTGTTTTTT. It translates to CAATGGPNTGELFF.

This chain uses TRBV28 with TRBJ2-7, with D tentatively TRBD1 (6 bases). V was pared by 6 bases and J by 0 bases, with 15 bases between. The CDR3 loop spans 15 amino acids. Germline V gives CDR1 MDHEN, CDR2 SYDVKM. The CDR3 region has the DNA TGTGCCAGCAGCCCCCCAGGGGCCCTCTCCTACGAGCAGTACTTC. Translating gives CASSPPGALSYEQYF.

A few counts support this clone. This CDR3 reads CASSRTGQGEKLSFF. As DNA, the CDR3 is TGTGCCAGTAGTAGGACCGGACAGGGAGAAAAGCTATCTTTCTTT. The V call is TRBV19, the J call TRBJ1-1; TRBD1 agrees at 8 bases. Germline CDR1 LNHDA, CDR2 SQIVND (reference sequence). The CDR3 is 15 residues long. V shed 4 bases and J 12 bases; nucleotides not matched to a gene: 16.

This clone was counted between two and nine times. V gene TRBV2 combines with J gene TRBJ2-3; D uncertain. The germline V gene encodes CDR1 SNHLY and CDR2 FYNNEI. The CDR3 is made up of 13 amino acids. V was clipped by 3 bases and J by 6 bases, with 10 bases between them. This chain's CDR3 is CASSDSGPDTQYF. CDR3 DNA sequence: TGTGCCAGCAGTGACTCTGGCCCGGATACGCAGTATTTT.

The chain carries TRBV7-2 and TRBJ1-6; possible D gene TRBD1, 5 bases. Germline values: CDR1 SGHTA, CDR2 FQGNSA. The V and J ends lost 1 base and 6 bases respectively, with 10 bases between them. The CDR3 has 15 amino acids. The CDR3 bases are TGTGCCAGCAGCTTAGGTGGCAGGGCTAATTCACCCCTCCACTTT. Protein sequence: CASSLGGRANSPLHF.

V usage is TRBV19 and J usage is TRBJ2-1; D is unresolved. Germline-derived CDR1 and CDR2 are LNHDA and SQIVND (reference sequence). This CDR3 is 11 amino acids long. V shed 3 bases and J shed 7 bases, with 4 bases lying between them. CDR3 nucleotides: TGTGCCAGTAGTATTCCTAATGAGCAGTTCTTC. Protein sequence: CASSIPNEQFF.

Written as DNA, the CDR3 is TGTGCCAGCAGCATCGAACCCCCCAAGTGGAGCTACGAGCAGTACTTC. Residues: CASSIEPPKWSYEQYF. The chain links TRBV7-3 to TRBJ2-7; D gene uncertain. The CDR3 runs 16 residues. V shed 5 bases and J shed 3 bases, with 20 bases lying between them. Germline V gene sequence: CDR1 SGHTA, CDR2 FQGTGA.

The gene calls are TRBV15 and TRBJ1-4; D gene uncertain. V was clipped by 0 bases and J by 3 bases, with 11 bases between them. The CDR3 has 16 residues. Germline CDR1 is LNHNV and CDR2 is YYDKDF (reference sequence). CDR3 amino acids: CATSRDNKPPNEKLFF. The CDR3, as DNA: TGTGCCACCAGCAGAGATAATAAGCCACCTAATGAAAAACTGTTTTTT.

The chain uses TRBV1 and TRBJ2-7. TRBV1 is a listed pseudogene. This CDR3 is built from 15 residues. The CDR3 coding sequence is TGCACCAGCAGGGGCCCCCGGGGCAGGCTATACGAGCAGTACTTC. Translating gives CTSRGPRGRLYEQYF.

The V gene is TRBV18, the J gene TRBJ1-4; D is uncertain. Germline V gives CDR1 KGHSH, CDR2 LQKENI. V was trimmed by 4 bases and J by 6 bases, leaving 12 bases between them. This CDR3 spans 14 amino acids. CDR3 nucleotides: TGTGCCAGCTCACAAGGCCTAGAAGATGAAAAACTGTTTTTT. Its protein product is CASSQGLEDEKLFF.

The CDR3 loop reads CASSWGLQETQYF. In nucleotides, the CDR3 is TGCGCCAGCAGCTGGGGACTTCAAGAGACCCAGTACTTC. The J gene is TRBJ2-5, the V gene TRBV5-1; D possibly corresponds to TRBD2 (6 bases). The CDR3 consists of 13 residues. The V end lost 3 bases, the J end lost 2 bases, and 8 bases lay between the germline ends. CDR1 SGHRS and CDR2 YFSETQ come from the germline V gene.

The chain employs TRBV5-1 and TRBJ2-7; either TRBD1 or TRBD2 may fit D (5 bases each). Germline V gives CDR1 SGHRS, CDR2 YFSETQ. The V end lost 1 base, the J end lost 5 bases, and 13 bases lay between the germline ends. This CDR3 is built from 14 residues. The CDR3 loop is CASSLSGRYDEQYF. The DNA of the CDR3 is TGCGCCAGCAGCTTGTCAGGGAGATACGACGAGCAGTACTTC.

The chain carries TRBV5-1 and TRBJ2-3; D perhaps matches TRBD2 (7 bases). This CDR3 region has 19 residues. Trimming took 0 bases from V and 2 from J, leaving 22 bases between them. The germline CDR1 and CDR2 sequences are SGHRS and YFSETQ. The CDR3 DNA reads as TGCGCCAGCAGCTTGGTCACGGGGGGCGCCCCGCTTTCCACAGATACGCAGTATTTT. It codes for CASSLVTGGAPLSTDTQYF.

The chain has TRBV7-9 and TRBJ2-5; no definite D call. The CDR3 spans 14 residues. From germline, CDR1 is SEHNR and CDR2 FQNEAQ (reference sequence). Deletions cut 2 bases from V and 1 base from J, with 8 bases between. CDR3 loop: CASSLRLGQETQYF. For the CDR3, the DNA is TGTGCCAGCAGCTTAAGACTGGGCCAAGAGACCCAGTACTTC.

This clone was counted a single time. This chain connects TRBV18 to TRBJ1-3; tentatively, D is TRBD1 (6 bases). Germline CDR1 is KGHSH and CDR2 is LQKENI. V shed 3 bases and J shed 3 bases, with 15 bases lying between them. The CDR3 loop spans 16 amino acids. CDR3 nucleotide sequence: TGTGCCAGCTCACCTCGACAGGTACAGGATGGAAACACCATATATTTT. Its protein is CASSPRQVQDGNTIYF.

The chain has TRBV19 and TRBJ1-5; 8 bases fit TRBD1. Germline-derived CDR1 and CDR2 are LNHDA and SQIVND (reference sequence). This CDR3 is 14 amino acids long. The V and J ends lost 11 bases and 5 bases, in that order; junction bases with no gene match: 11. CDR3 loop: CAETPPGGDQPQHF. The DNA for the CDR3 is TGTGCCGAAACACCGCCAGGGGGCGATCAGCCCCAGCATTTT. The whole variable domain, filled in from reference TRBV19 and TRBJ1-5, reads DGGITQSPKYLFRKEGQNVTLSCEQNLNHDAMYWYRQDPGQGLRLIYYSQIVNDFQKGDIAEGYSVSREKKESFPLTVTSAQKNPTAFYLCAETPPGGDQPQHFGDGTRLSIL.

This chain connects TRBV2 to TRBJ1-6; unclear D gene. This CDR3 has 14 residues. Looked up from germline, CDR1 is SNHLY and CDR2 is FYNNEI. Trimming shortened V by 1 base and J by 10 bases, and 11 bases separated the two germline ends. The CDR3 DNA follows: TGTGCCAGCAGTGAAGGTGAGAGGGTATCACCCCTCCACTTT. This translates into CASSEGERVSPLHF.

The chain has TRBV19 and TRBJ1-4; 9 bases agree with TRBD1. This CDR3 has 14 residues. The V gene's germline CDR1 is LNHDA and CDR2 SQIVND (reference sequence). Trimming cost V 5 bases and J 8 bases; bases outside gene matches: 6. DNA for the CDR3: TGTGCCAGTAGTCCGGGACAGGGAGGAGAAAAACTGTTTTTT. Translating gives CASSPGQGGEKLFF.

V and J are TRBV28 and TRBJ2-1; D ambiguous. In germline, CDR1 is MDHEN, CDR2 SYDVKM. The CDR3 contains 13 residues. The germline V and J ends were trimmed by 7 bases and 9 bases, with 16 bases remaining between them. CDR3 sequence reads: CASTTPSVGEQFF. The CDR3 coding sequence is TGTGCCAGCACCACTCCCTCGGTGGGTGAGCAGTTCTTC. The variable domain in full, completed from reference TRBV28 and TRBJ2-1, reads DVKVTQSSRYLVKRTGEKVFLECVQDMDHENMFWYRQDPGLGLRLIYFSYDVKMKEKGDIPEGYSVSREKKERFSLILESASTNQTSMYLCASTTPSVGEQFFGPGTRLTVL.

V gene TRBV4-3 combines with J gene TRBJ2-2, with TRBD2 matching over 11 bases. The CDR3 contains 18 residues. The V gene's germline CDR1 is LGHNA and CDR2 YSLEER. J was trimmed by 7 bases and V by 2 bases; bases with no gene match: 12. In DNA form, the CDR3 reads TGCGCCAGCAGCCAAAGTTTAGCGGGGGGGCCGTATAACGGGGAGCTGTTTTTT. It is translated as CASSQSLAGGPYNGELFF.

The rearrangement joins TRBV6-5 to TRBJ1-2; possibly TRBD1 for D (5 bases). Germline CDR1 is MNHEY and CDR2 is SVGAGI. V was shortened by 7 bases and J by 8 bases, with 20 bases between the two germline ends. The CDR3 spans 14 residues. CDR3 loop: CASKPGPRIGGYTF. CDR3 coding DNA: TGTGCCAGCAAACCGGGACCTCGGATCGGGGGCTACACCTTC.

This chain links TRBV7-2 with TRBJ1-2; possibly TRBD1 for D (5 bases). V lost 5 bases to trimming and J lost 1 base, with 8 bases between them. This CDR3 spans 13 amino acids. The germline V gene encodes CDR1 SGHTA and CDR2 FQGNSA. This CDR3 reads CASSVDSNYGYTF. CDR3 nucleotide sequence: TGTGCCAGCAGCGTCGACAGTAACTATGGCTACACCTTC.

At least ten counts were recorded for this clone. V is TRBV5-1 and J is TRBJ2-7, with 9 bases fitting TRBD2. This CDR3 comprises 13 residues. Germline V lookup: CDR1 SGHRS, CDR2 YFSETQ. Trimming took 7 bases from V and 5 from J; bases not matched to a gene: 7. CDR3 bases: TGCGCCAGCTCAACCCCTAGCGGGAACGAGCAGTACTTC. This encodes CASSTPSGNEQYF.